This T cell receptor (beta chain) appears in the sequencing data of a study of vaccination effects on CD4 cells after COVID-19. On this clone itself: Its antigen is unidentified.

The CDR3 consists of 12 residues. With 6 bases removed from V and 4 bases from J, the gap between germline ends came to 9 bases. The germline V gene has CDR1 MDHEN and CDR2 SYDVKM. Sequencing was preceded by expansion of antigen-specific CD4+ T cells with viral peptide pools in the ViraFEST assay. When ten to eleven days of culture had elapsed, CD4+ T cells were isolated. As their vaccination, participants received two doses of either BNT162b2 or mRNA-1273. This table comes from immunoSEQ multiplex PCR, and its TCRdb copy is limited to in-frame clones, with some not included. The sample has some 50,000 clones; over 60% are singletons.

The chain joins TRBV28 to TRBJ1-1; D remains ambiguous. The sequencing used CD4+ T cells from PBMCs cultured with HCoV-OC43 spike peptides, collected after COVID-19 vaccination. Stated subset: HCoV-OC43 spike overlapping peptide pool stimulation. The TCR originated in a human donor who received a COVID-19 vaccine. This CDR3 reads CASSLVSTEAFF. The CDR3, as DNA: TGTGCCAGCAGCCTAGTGAGCACTGAAGCTTTCTTT.